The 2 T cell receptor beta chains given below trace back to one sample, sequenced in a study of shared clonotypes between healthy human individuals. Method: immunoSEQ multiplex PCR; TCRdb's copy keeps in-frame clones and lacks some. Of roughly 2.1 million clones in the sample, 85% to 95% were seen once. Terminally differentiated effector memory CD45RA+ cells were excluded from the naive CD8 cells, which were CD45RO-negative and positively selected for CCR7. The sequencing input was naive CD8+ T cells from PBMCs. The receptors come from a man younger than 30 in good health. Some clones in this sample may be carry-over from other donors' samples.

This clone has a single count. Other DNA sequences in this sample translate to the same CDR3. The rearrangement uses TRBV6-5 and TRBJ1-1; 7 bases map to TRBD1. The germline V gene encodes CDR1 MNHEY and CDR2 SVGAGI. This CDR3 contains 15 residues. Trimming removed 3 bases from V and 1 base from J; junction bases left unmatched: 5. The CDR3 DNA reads TGTGCCAGCAGTTATTCCGGGACAGAGAACACTGAAGCTTTCTTT. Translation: CASSYSGTENTEAFF.

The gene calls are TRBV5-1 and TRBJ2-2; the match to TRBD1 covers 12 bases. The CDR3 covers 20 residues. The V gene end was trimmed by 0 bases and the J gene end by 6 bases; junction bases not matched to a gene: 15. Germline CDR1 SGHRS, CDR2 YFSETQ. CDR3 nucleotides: TGCGCCAGCAGCTTGGTGGGACAGGGGGCTTTAGCGGGAGCTTCCGGGGAGCTGTTTTTT. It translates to CASSLVGQGALAGASGELFF.